These T cell receptor beta chains were read from a single sample in a study of blood T cell repertoires in COVID-19. Some clones are missing from TCRdb's copy, which holds only in-frame ones; the method was immunoSEQ multiplex PCR. The sample records just under 20,000 clones, 88% being singletons. The sample was peripheral blood. The source is a human donor in a cohort sampled during active COVID-19. The CDR3 runs from the conserved cysteine through the conserved F or W. The listing skips clone size in some rows; elsewhere it reads once, few, many or a size class.

TRBV7-2,-,CASSLARGRRDYGYTF
TRBV11-2,-,CASTLIRGAPETQYF
TRBV15,-,CATSRPSGDTQYF
TRBV7-6,-,CASSSPGGMVTDTQYF
TRBV5-1,-,CASSATSYEQFF
TRBV30,-,CAWGTRTNNSPLHF
TRBV6-5,-,CASSPGGENTEAFF
TRBV5-4,-,CASSLPAGWASTDTQYF
TRBV19,-,CASSIPPRGQGFYGYTF
TRBV11-3,-,CASSLSSNEQFF
TRBV5-1,-,CASSLERDRGVNTEAFF
TRBV6-6,once,CASSYVLQPQHF
TRBV10-2,once,CASSIINEKLFF
TRBV6-5,-,CASRRLAVQFF
TRBV25-1,few,CASTSGYNSPLHF
TRBV5-4,-,CASNLVGQGASGQYF
TRBV18,-,CASSQGLGNWTQYF
TRBV5-4,-,CASSNRTWWRGGVGTDTQYF
TRBV13,-,CAPPGQGSYEQYF
TRBV5-7,-,CASSPRDNNTGELFF
TRBV5-1,-,CASSLQGFANTGELFF
TRBV7-8,-,CASSTLTGGSYEQYF
TRBV30,-,CAWSPRDSYNEQFF
TRBV4-1,-,CASSQTNTGELFF
TRBV30,-,CAWSLGTGGVNTEAFF
TRBV5-1,-,CASSQGQVIGELFF
TRBV18,-,CASSNFPDRNTEAFF
TRBV19,-,CASSLRRDTEAFF
TRBV6-6,once,CASSPDSSNQPQHF
TRBV27,-,CASSISGGRETQYF
TRBV5-5,-,CASSPYRVDTEAFF
TRBV2,-,CASSSRQGAYEQYF
TRBV12-3/TRBV12-4,-,CASSWGTSEQYF
TRBV18,-,CASSPGQGVGQPQHF
TRBV24-1,-,CATSDRDTGGINEQFF
TRBV3-1/TRBV3-2,-,CASSQGARRSTEAFF
TRBV5-1,-,CASSPLGSGVDEQFF
TRBV19,-,CASQPGQPGYLSNQPQHF
TRBV7-9,few,CASRSADTGGNTEAFF
TRBV5-6,-,CASSLDWQGYNEQFF
TRBV10-2,-,CASISGQGALGYTF
TRBV18,-,CASSPSRSGYEQYF
TRBV30,-,CAWSNSMTGTVEETQYF
TRBV4-1,-,CASSLDRGTYEQYF
TRBV15,-,CATSRDRREREKLFF
TRBV5-6,few,CASSYLTGTGYGYTF
TRBV5-1,-,CASSNQPGQGASEAFF